This record looks at one T cell receptor beta chain sequence and its context. What it recognizes is unknown. This entry is derived from a study of cytomegalovirus exposure and HLA in healthy donors. Across the study: There were a few hundred genotyped donors. Of these, 81% fell in the genetic ancestry cluster associated with self-reported Caucasian donors. The study's findings and limits: A missense variant in DCLRE1C was later tied to TCR beta V- and J-gene trimming. DRB1 had the most TCR associations and HLA-C the fewest, a later analysis found, with rates varying by HLA locus.

The CDR3 consists of 16 residues. CDR1 and CDR2 (germline): MNHEY, SMNVEV (reference sequence). V shed 3 bases and J shed 2 bases, with 14 bases lying between them. Researchers ran the PCR with 60 Vbeta and 13 Jbeta primers. The data were produced by immunoSEQ multiplex PCR, yet TCRdb's version contains in-frame clones alone and is incomplete. The table records 240,000 or so clones, about four fifths of them present only once. The rearrangement uses TRBV27 and TRBJ2-4, with D unclear. Sequencing was performed on PBMCs. The receptor was derived from a woman aged 40 to 49 in good health and CMV-seropositive. In nucleotides, the CDR3 is TGTGCCAGCAGTTTCGGGTTGTTTTCCTCCAAAAACATTCAGTACTTC. Encoded protein: CASSFGLFSSKNIQYF.